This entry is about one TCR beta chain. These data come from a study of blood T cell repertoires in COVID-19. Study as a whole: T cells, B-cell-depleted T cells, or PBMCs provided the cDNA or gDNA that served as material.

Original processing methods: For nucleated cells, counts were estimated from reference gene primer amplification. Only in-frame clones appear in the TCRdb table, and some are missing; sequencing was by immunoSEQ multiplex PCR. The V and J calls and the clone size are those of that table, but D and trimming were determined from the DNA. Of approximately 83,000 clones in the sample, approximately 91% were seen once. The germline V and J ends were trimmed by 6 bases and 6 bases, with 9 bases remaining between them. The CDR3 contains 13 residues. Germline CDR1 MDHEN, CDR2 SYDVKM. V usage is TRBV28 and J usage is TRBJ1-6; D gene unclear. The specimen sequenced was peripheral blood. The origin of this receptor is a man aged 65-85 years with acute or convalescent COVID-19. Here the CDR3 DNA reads TGTGCCAGCAGGGCGGGCCGTAATTCACCCCTCCACTTT. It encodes CASRAGRNSPLHF.